This is a list of T cell receptor beta chains from one sample in a study of T-cell memory formation after mild COVID-19. TCRdb re-called the 5' RACE reads with MiXCR, one entry per CDR3 protein. Of roughly 400,000 distinct CDR3 sequences listed, roughly 26% were seen once; the top ten hold around 8.1%. Sample: PBMCs or a T cell subset sorted from them (not recorded which). Receptor source: an adult woman who had mild COVID-19 (a few samples of this study predate the infection). Cell type and time point are not known. Both conserved end residues are trimmed from each CDR3. Fields, in order: V gene, J gene, CDR3 protein.

>TRBV14|TRBJ1-1
ASSHLLTEAF
>TRBV9|TRBJ2-3
ASSVRGADTQY
>TRBV6-4|TRBJ2-7
ASSDYGGGEQY
>TRBV18|TRBJ1-1
ASSPTTAGLTEAF
>TRBV27|TRBJ2-7
ASSYGTDPYEQY
>TRBV12-3/TRBV12-4|TRBJ2-6
ASSLEGLAGGPGANVLT
>TRBV20-1|TRBJ2-7
SATPNGRGFYEQY
>TRBV9|TRBJ2-1
ASSVEVAHEQF
>TRBV3-1|TRBJ2-7
ASSQDFPAGTYEQY
>TRBV11-2|TRBJ1-1
ASSHRGLNTEAF
>TRBV11-2|TRBJ2-5
ASSSRGLAGIQETQY
>TRBV18|TRBJ2-1
ASSPQLGSGNEQF
>TRBV6-5|TRBJ2-2
ASSPGGPDTGELF
>TRBV7-3|TRBJ1-1
ASSLTQGAEAF
>TRBV5-1|TRBJ1-1
ASSSDRAFEAF
>TRBV7-9|TRBJ2-5
ASSFLNPQETQY
>TRBV5-1|TRBJ2-1
ASRRGGNEQF
>TRBV11-2|TRBJ1-1
ASSRLEGRANTEAF
>TRBV12-3/TRBV12-4|TRBJ2-1
ASSRGQEQF
>TRBV6-4|TRBJ2-1
ASRRDWSSYNEQF
>TRBV25-1|TRBJ2-5
ASSDSGLFETQY
>TRBV5-5|TRBJ1-5
ASNWGGGASNQPQH
>TRBV7-3|TRBJ2-3
ASSSWGTRADTQY
>TRBV7-2|TRBJ2-3
ASSSPVSKTDTQY
>TRBV30|TRBJ2-7
AWSMTSGHYEQY
>TRBV30|TRBJ1-1
ACPTGRGTEAF
>TRBV15|TRBJ1-2
ATSRQGIGYT
>TRBV24-1|TRBJ2-6
ATSGRTGQGSISGANVLT
>TRBV29-1|TRBJ1-1
SGLGQGVTEAF
>TRBV20-1|TRBJ2-2
SARHLRSGGAAGELF
>TRBV7-8|TRBJ1-1
ASSPRTAPVGVTEAF
>TRBV20-1|TRBJ2-1
SASPRALLYNEQF
>TRBV30|TRBJ1-1
AWSPDRMNTEAF
>TRBV29-1|TRBJ2-3
SVTGERTDTQY
>TRBV7-2|TRBJ1-6
ASSLAQGRYSPLH
>TRBV19|TRBJ2-1
ASSSGGDEQF
>TRBV5-6|TRBJ1-2
ASSQISDVNYGYT
>TRBV7-2|TRBJ1-5
ASSDGVSNQPQH
>TRBV5-1|TRBJ2-7
ASSLTSGGDSYEQY
>TRBV12-3/TRBV12-4|TRBJ2-1
ASSHSGGGNEQF
>TRBV7-9|TRBJ1-2
ASSLHGRASGYT
>TRBV3-1|TRBJ2-2
ASSQARGPGELF
>TRBV4-1|TRBJ2-3
ASSHLAGGSDTQY
>TRBV30|TRBJ2-5
AHSPGKGQETQY
>TRBV5-1|TRBJ2-2
ASSLLSDTGELF
>TRBV12-3/TRBV12-4|TRBJ2-5
ASSLLGAETQY
>TRBV18|TRBJ2-7
ASSPPPLGPLAAPYEQY
>TRBV20-1|TRBJ2-3
SASTVDVSSDTQY
>TRBV30|TRBJ2-2
AWSRLAGDNTGELF